This TCR beta chain is drawn from a study of T-cell reconstitution after alpha-beta-depleted transplantation in children. Study-level findings and limits: The authors attributed T-cell counts and diversity one year after transplant mostly to newly produced T cells. Reports say that about two months after transplant, the alpha-beta T cells came out of several hundred graft clones that had expanded.

Unique molecular identifiers were incorporated when the TCRbeta library was constructed. In TCRdb, the PCR reads were re-called with MiXCR into one record per CDR3 protein. The sample records around 670,000 distinct CDR3 sequences, under 15% being singletons. The sample holds many counts of this clonotype. What it binds is unknown. The CDR3 totals 13 residues. Trimming cost V 6 bases and J 2 bases, with 10 bases left between them. Germline V CDR1 and CDR2: SGHRS, YFSETQ. The chain uses TRBV5-1 and TRBJ2-3; D not resolved. The sequencing here drew on PBMCs, taken before TCRalphabeta/CD19-depleted stem cell transplant. The clonotype comes from a girl aged 2 to 9 with congenital amegakaryocytic thrombocytopenia, due to receive a stem cell transplant. CDR3 in amino acids: CASKVYSTDTQYF. CDR3 nucleotides: TGCGCCAGCAAGGTTTATTCCACAGATACGCAGTATTTT.